These T cell receptor beta chains were read from a single sample in a study of blood T cell repertoires in COVID-19. TCRdb's copy holds only in-frame clones and misses some; the assay was immunoSEQ multiplex PCR. The sample yields a few hundred thousand clones, approximately 92% seen once. The sample consisted of PBMCs or T cells enriched from blood (not recorded which). Every receptor here comes from a man aged 30 to 39 who had recovered from COVID-19. Each CDR3 is given with its conserved first and last residue. Each record gives: V gene, D gene, CDR3 length, J gene, clone size, CDR3 protein, CDR3 DNA. A D gene is named only where the DNA matches it firmly. Clone size appears in some rows only: once, few, many, or a class for an expanded clone.

v_gene: TRBV28
d_gene: -
len: 12
j_gene: TRBJ2-7
abundance: -
CDR3aa: CATRTAPYEQYF
CDR3nt: TGTGCCACCCGGACAGCTCCGTACGAGCAGTACTTC

v_gene: TRBV10-2
d_gene: TRBD2
len: 14
j_gene: TRBJ2-5
abundance: -
CDR3aa: CATCRSSGTETQYF
CDR3nt: TGCGCCACCTGTCGGAGTAGCGGGACGGAGACCCAGTACTTC

v_gene: TRBV5-1
d_gene: TRBD2
len: 15
j_gene: TRBJ2-1
abundance: few
CDR3aa: CASSLGLAGVGEQFF
CDR3nt: TGCGCCAGCAGCTTGGGACTAGCGGGAGTAGGTGAGCAGTTCTTC

v_gene: TRBV29-1
d_gene: -
len: 13
j_gene: TRBJ1-2
abundance: -
CDR3aa: CSVEEGTSYGYTF
CDR3nt: TGCAGCGTTGAGGAGGGGACGAGCTATGGCTACACCTTC

v_gene: TRBV6-5
d_gene: TRBD1
len: 14
j_gene: TRBJ1-2
abundance: -
CDR3aa: CASSLGQGTSGYTF
CDR3nt: TGTGCCAGCAGTCTCGGACAGGGGACGAGCGGCTACACCTTC

v_gene: TRBV6-2/TRBV6-3
d_gene: TRBD2
len: 19
j_gene: TRBJ2-1
abundance: -
CDR3aa: CASSYSGDTLAGGFYEQFF
CDR3nt: TGTGCCAGCAGTTACTCAGGGGACACACTAGCGGGAGGGTTCTATGAGCAGTTCTTC

v_gene: TRBV18
d_gene: -
len: 13
j_gene: TRBJ1-1
abundance: -
CDR3aa: CASSPRMNTEAFF
CDR3nt: TGTGCCAGCTCACCCAGGATGAACACTGAAGCTTTCTTT

v_gene: TRBV3-1/TRBV3-2
d_gene: TRBD1
len: 15
j_gene: TRBJ1-4
abundance: few
CDR3aa: CASSQATGFGEKLFF
CDR3nt: TGTGCCAGCAGCCAAGCGACAGGGTTCGGTGAAAAACTGTTTTTT

v_gene: TRBV5-4
d_gene: TRBD1
len: 14
j_gene: TRBJ1-4
abundance: -
CDR3aa: CASSPQGSSEKLFF
CDR3nt: TGTGCCAGCAGCCCACAGGGGTCCAGTGAAAAACTGTTTTTT

v_gene: TRBV6-6
d_gene: -
len: 13
j_gene: TRBJ1-3
abundance: -
CDR3aa: CASSPRVGNTIYF
CDR3nt: TGTGCCAGCAGTCCACGGGTTGGAAACACCATATATTTT

v_gene: TRBV19
d_gene: TRBD2
len: 16
j_gene: TRBJ2-5
abundance: -
CDR3aa: CASSIRTSGGQETQYF
CDR3nt: TGTGCCAGTAGTATAAGGACTAGCGGAGGACAAGAGACCCAGTACTTC

v_gene: TRBV2
d_gene: TRBD1
len: 14
j_gene: TRBJ2-5
abundance: -
CDR3aa: CASSEDRGGETQYF
CDR3nt: TGTGCCAGCAGTGAGGACAGGGGTGGAGAGACCCAGTACTTC

v_gene: TRBV5-6
d_gene: TRBD1
len: 13
j_gene: TRBJ1-2
abundance: -
CDR3aa: CASSWDRTYGYTF
CDR3nt: TGTGCCAGCAGTTGGGACAGGACCTATGGCTACACCTTC

v_gene: TRBV18
d_gene: -
len: 14
j_gene: TRBJ2-7
abundance: -
CDR3aa: CASSPQTTSYEQYF
CDR3nt: TGTGCCAGCTCACCTCAGACTACTTCCTACGAGCAGTACTTC

v_gene: TRBV12-3/TRBV12-4
d_gene: TRBD1
len: 13
j_gene: TRBJ2-7
abundance: -
CDR3aa: CATRGQSHYEQYF
CDR3nt: TGTGCCACAAGGGGACAGTCTCACTACGAGCAGTACTTC

v_gene: TRBV28
d_gene: -
len: 13
j_gene: TRBJ2-3
abundance: -
CDR3aa: CASTPGSQGTQYF
CDR3nt: TGTGCCAGCACCCCGGGCAGCCAGGGGACGCAGTATTTT

v_gene: TRBV7-9
d_gene: TRBD2
len: 13
j_gene: TRBJ2-1
abundance: -
CDR3aa: CASSFGAGGEQFF
CDR3nt: TGTGCCAGCAGCTTTGGAGCGGGAGGTGAGCAGTTCTTC

v_gene: TRBV12-3/TRBV12-4
d_gene: TRBD2
len: 12
j_gene: TRBJ2-1
abundance: -
CDR3aa: CASSFSGSFQFF
CDR3nt: TGTGCCAGCAGTTTCAGCGGGAGCTTCCAGTTCTTC

v_gene: TRBV28
d_gene: TRBD1
len: 13
j_gene: TRBJ1-2
abundance: -
CDR3aa: CASSLRGPDGYTF
CDR3nt: TGTGCCAGCAGTTTAAGGGGGCCTGATGGCTACACCTTC

v_gene: TRBV19
d_gene: TRBD2
len: 15
j_gene: TRBJ2-3
abundance: -
CDR3aa: CASRRGVPSTDTQYF
CDR3nt: TGTGCCAGCCGCCGGGGGGTACCAAGCACAGATACGCAGTATTTT

v_gene: TRBV27
d_gene: TRBD2
len: 16
j_gene: TRBJ2-7
abundance: -
CDR3aa: CASRGLAGGSSYEQYF
CDR3nt: TGTGCCAGCAGGGGACTAGCGGGAGGGAGCTCCTACGAGCAGTACTTC

v_gene: TRBV28
d_gene: -
len: 14
j_gene: TRBJ2-2
abundance: -
CDR3aa: CASSLPSGTGELFF
CDR3nt: TGTGCCAGCAGCCTCCCTAGTGGCACCGGGGAGCTGTTTTTT

v_gene: TRBV28
d_gene: -
len: 14
j_gene: TRBJ2-7
abundance: -
CDR3aa: CASEDRGISYEQYF
CDR3nt: TGTGCCAGCGAGGATCGTGGAATTTCCTACGAGCAGTACTTC

v_gene: TRBV10-1
d_gene: -
len: 13
j_gene: TRBJ2-5
abundance: -
CDR3aa: CASSNRDTETQYF
CDR3nt: TGCGCCAGCAGCAACCGGGACACGGAGACCCAGTACTTC

v_gene: TRBV16
d_gene: -
len: 13
j_gene: TRBJ2-5
abundance: -
CDR3aa: CASSQNSQETQYF
CDR3nt: TGTGCCAGCAGCCAAAACAGCCAAGAGACCCAGTACTTC

v_gene: TRBV7-9
d_gene: -
len: 18
j_gene: TRBJ2-2
abundance: once
CDR3aa: CASSLDTSRRINTGELFF
CDR3nt: TGTGCCAGCAGCTTAGACACTAGCCGGAGAATAAACACCGGGGAGCTGTTTTTT

v_gene: TRBV13
d_gene: TRBD1
len: 15
j_gene: TRBJ1-2
abundance: once
CDR3aa: CASIVHGQGAYGYTF
CDR3nt: TGTGCCAGCATCGTACACGGACAGGGGGCCTATGGCTACACCTTC

v_gene: TRBV2
d_gene: -
len: 15
j_gene: TRBJ2-7
abundance: -
CDR3aa: CASSEDRSNYDEQYF
CDR3nt: TGTGCCAGCAGCGAGGACAGATCAAATTACGACGAGCAGTACTTC

v_gene: TRBV30
d_gene: -
len: 14
j_gene: TRBJ1-6
abundance: -
CDR3aa: CAWSPESYNSPLHF
CDR3nt: TGTGCCTGGAGTCCAGAAAGTTATAATTCACCCCTCCACTTT

v_gene: TRBV11-2
d_gene: TRBD2
len: 16
j_gene: TRBJ2-7
abundance: -
CDR3aa: CASSLRLAGGRYEQYF
CDR3nt: TGTGCCAGCAGCTTAAGACTAGCGGGAGGGCGATACGAGCAGTACTTC

v_gene: TRBV30
d_gene: -
len: 16
j_gene: TRBJ1-3
abundance: -
CDR3aa: CAWSPHEGYSGNTIYF
CDR3nt: TGTGCCTGGAGTCCACATGAGGGTTACTCTGGAAACACCATATATTTT

v_gene: TRBV28
d_gene: TRBD1
len: 16
j_gene: TRBJ1-2
abundance: -
CDR3aa: CASSTGQGGGFYGYTF
CDR3nt: TGTGCCAGCAGTACGGGACAGGGAGGAGGTTTCTATGGCTACACCTTC

v_gene: TRBV19
d_gene: -
len: 15
j_gene: TRBJ2-3
abundance: -
CDR3aa: CASSIGGLSTDTQYF
CDR3nt: TGTGCCAGTAGTATAGGCGGATTGAGCACAGATACGCAGTATTTT

v_gene: TRBV12-3/TRBV12-4
d_gene: -
len: 13
j_gene: TRBJ1-5
abundance: -
CDR3aa: CASSFSRDQPQHF
CDR3nt: TGTGCCAGCAGTTTTTCTCGTGATCAGCCCCAGCATTTT

v_gene: TRBV24-1
d_gene: -
len: 14
j_gene: TRBJ2-1
abundance: once
CDR3aa: CATSGQVLGDEQFF
CDR3nt: TGTGCCACCAGTGGACAGGTGTTGGGGGATGAGCAGTTCTTC

v_gene: TRBV6-1
d_gene: TRBD1
len: 16
j_gene: TRBJ1-5
abundance: -
CDR3aa: CASSETPETGVQPQHF
CDR3nt: TGTGCCAGCAGTGAAACCCCCGAGACAGGGGTACAGCCCCAGCATTTT

v_gene: TRBV3-1/TRBV3-2
d_gene: TRBD2
len: 14
j_gene: TRBJ2-3
abundance: -
CDR3aa: CAVGTSGRSDTQYF
CDR3nt: TGTGCAGTAGGCACTAGCGGGAGATCGGATACGCAGTATTTT

v_gene: TRBV7-9
d_gene: -
len: 13
j_gene: TRBJ1-5
abundance: -
CDR3aa: CASSLTGDQPQHF
CDR3nt: TGTGCCAGCAGCTTGACGGGGGATCAGCCCCAGCATTTT

v_gene: TRBV5-1
d_gene: -
len: 16
j_gene: TRBJ2-1
abundance: -
CDR3aa: CASSSALAGYGDEQFF
CDR3nt: TGCGCCAGCAGCTCGGCGTTGGCGGGATATGGGGATGAGCAGTTCTTC

v_gene: TRBV27
d_gene: -
len: 14
j_gene: TRBJ1-4
abundance: -
CDR3aa: CATRRGTLGEKLFF
CDR3nt: TGTGCCACCCGACGGGGTACTTTGGGTGAAAAACTGTTTTTT

v_gene: TRBV3-1/TRBV3-2
d_gene: -
len: 12
j_gene: TRBJ2-3
abundance: -
CDR3aa: CASSLQGDTQYF
CDR3nt: TGTGCCAGCAGCCTCCAGGGGGATACGCAGTATTTT

v_gene: TRBV4-1
d_gene: -
len: 14
j_gene: TRBJ2-7
abundance: -
CDR3aa: CASSQEATTYEQYF
CDR3nt: TGCGCCAGCAGCCAAGAGGCCACAACCTACGAGCAGTACTTC

v_gene: TRBV6-5
d_gene: -
len: 15
j_gene: TRBJ1-5
abundance: -
CDR3aa: CASSYKQGSNQPQHF
CDR3nt: TGTGCCAGCAGTTACAAACAGGGTAGCAATCAGCCCCAGCATTTT

v_gene: TRBV5-4
d_gene: TRBD1
len: 16
j_gene: TRBJ1-5
abundance: -
CDR3aa: CASSLGDSHQNQPQHF
CDR3nt: TGTGCCAGCAGCTTGGGGGACAGCCATCAGAATCAGCCCCAGCATTTT

v_gene: TRBV12-3/TRBV12-4
d_gene: -
len: 11
j_gene: TRBJ1-4
abundance: -
CDR3aa: CASSGGEKLFF
CDR3nt: TGTGCCAGCAGTGGAGGTGAAAAACTGTTTTTT

v_gene: TRBV6-4
d_gene: -
len: 14
j_gene: TRBJ1-2
abundance: -
CDR3aa: CASRRDNSYYGYTF
CDR3nt: TGTGCCAGCAGGCGGGATAACAGCTACTATGGCTACACCTTC

v_gene: TRBV7-3
d_gene: -
len: 13
j_gene: TRBJ1-4
abundance: -
CDR3aa: CASSPLPGEKLFF
CDR3nt: TGTGCCAGCAGCCCTCTCCCGGGGGAAAAACTGTTTTTT